Listed below are T cell receptor beta chains from one sample, sequenced in a study of graft-versus-host responses after intestinal transplantation. These receptors have no identified antigens. Some clones are missing from TCRdb's copy, which holds only in-frame ones; the method was immunoSEQ multiplex PCR. This table holds 60,000 to 80,000 clones, about 90% found once. The sample consisted of unstimulated CD8+ T cells sorted from spleen or lymph node cells, taken before intestinal transplant. All receptors come from a human donor who received an intestinal transplant. The CDR3 runs from the conserved cysteine through the conserved F or W. A D gene is named only where the DNA matches it firmly. The size field is filled for only some rows; it gives once, few, many or a size class.

.	.	TRBV7-9	TRBJ2-5	TGTGCCAGCAGCCCCCGGACAGGGAGGGGAGAGACCCAGTACTTC	CASSPRTGRGETQYF
once	.	TRBV6-5	TRBJ1-2	TGTGCCAGCACCCGGTCTTCCACCAACTATGGCTACACCTTC	CASTRSSTNYGYTF
.	.	TRBV19	TRBJ2-1	TGTGCCAGTAGTATTGCAGGGATCTCCTACAATGAGCAGTTCTTC	CASSIAGISYNEQFF
.	TRBD1	TRBV11-2	TRBJ2-1	TGTGCCAGCAGACCGGGACAGATAAACAATGAGCAGTTCTTC	CASRPGQINNEQFF
.	TRBD2	TRBV9	TRBJ2-7	TGTGCCAGCAGCGCCTCGGGGGGACTATTACGTGGGCAGTACTTC	CASSASGGLLRGQYF
.	TRBD1	TRBV2	TRBJ2-7	TGTGCCAGAAGCCCCACAGGGGGCGGCTACGAGCAGTACTTC	CARSPTGGGYEQYF
.	TRBD2	TRBV6-5	TRBJ2-3	TGTGCCAGCAGTTACCGCGGGGGTACAGATACGCAGTATTTT	CASSYRGGTDTQYF
.	TRBD1	TRBV29-1	TRBJ2-7	TGCAGCGTTGAGACAGGGGTATACGAGCAGTACTTC	CSVETGVYEQYF
.	TRBD2	TRBV18	TRBJ2-3	TGTGCCAGCTCACCCCGGGGGGGTTTAAGAGATGCGCAGTATTTT	CASSPRGGLRDAQYF
.	TRBD2	TRBV6-5	TRBJ2-3	TGTGCCAGCAGTTTGACTAGCGGGGGTAATACGCAGTATTTT	CASSLTSGGNTQYF
.	.	TRBV2	TRBJ2-1	TGTGCCAGCATTGACTACTACAATGAGCAGTTCTTC	CASIDYYNEQFF
.	TRBD1	TRBV11-2	TRBJ1-1	TGTGCCAGCAGCGAGACAGGGGTTGAAGCTTTCTTT	CASSETGVEAFF
.	.	TRBV11-2	TRBJ2-7	TGTGCCAGCAGCCTGTACAGGGGAGGCTACGAGCAGTACTTC	CASSLYRGGYEQYF
.	.	TRBV11-2	TRBJ2-3	TGTGCCAGCAGCTTAAGAGGGTTGGATACGCAGTATTTT	CASSLRGLDTQYF
.	TRBD2	TRBV4-1	TRBJ2-1	TGCGCCAGCAGCCAAGAGGATCGGGGGGAAATCTACAATGAGCAGTTCTTC	CASSQEDRGEIYNEQFF
.	.	TRBV10-2	TRBJ2-5	TGCGCCAGCAGTGAGCCGCCCTCTGAACAGAGCGAGACCCAGTACTTC	CASSEPPSEQSETQYF